The clone carrying this T cell receptor (beta chain) was detected only a few times. TCRdb recomputed calls from the reads with MiXCR, one row per CDR3 protein. This table has roughly 200,000 distinct CDR3 sequences, roughly 9% appearing once. These data belong to a study of T cell repertoires in cytomegalovirus infection. Study-wide context: Public TCR beta signatures marked donors with CMV infection and the matching HLA.

The receptor was derived from a human donor in good health (CMV status not recorded). Some clones in this sample may be carry-over from other donors' samples. The sample taken for sequencing was PBMCs.

The CDR3 sequence: CASSFQNFYGYTF. For the CDR3, the DNA is TGTGCCAGCAGCTTTCAGAATTTCTATGGCTACACCTTC. The chain links TRBV5-6 to TRBJ1-2; D remains unclear. CDR1 and CDR2 from the germline V gene are SGHDT and YYEEEE. V lost 2 bases and J 4 bases, leaving 9 bases between the germline ends. The length of the CDR3 is 13 residues.